A selection of T cell receptor beta chains follows, all from one sample in a study of T cell clonotyping in hematopoietic cell transplantation. The data were produced by immunoSEQ multiplex PCR, yet TCRdb's version contains in-frame clones alone and is incomplete. This table has about 29,000 clones, roughly 80% appearing once. Here the sequenced sample was peripheral blood mononuclear cells, taken before stem cell transplant. Receptors originate from a woman between 25 and 40 years old with chronic myeloid leukemia. Some clones in this sample may be carry-over from other donors' samples. Both conserved end residues are part of each CDR3. A D gene is named only where the DNA matches it firmly. Size is stated for part of the rows, as once, few or many counts, or as a class when the clone is expanded.

>16|TRBJ1-5|NA|TRBV10-3|NA
TGTGCCATCAGTGATCCGAGGGGGGATGGCAATCAGCCCCAGCATTTT
CAISDPRGDGNQPQHF
>13|TRBJ2-2|NA|TRBV30|NA
TGTGCCTGGAGAATGCCATCCACCGGGGAGCTGTTTTTT
CAWRMPSTGELFF
>12|TRBJ1-5|NA|TRBV27|NA
TGTGCCAGCAGTTCTTGGAATCAGCCCCAGCATTTT
CASSSWNQPQHF
>18|TRBJ2-6|NA|TRBV12-5|NA
TGTGCTAGTGGTGTCCCGCCTGCAGGACAAAGTCGGGCCAACGTCCTGACTTTC
CASGVPPAGQSRANVLTF
>13|TRBJ1-2|medium-sized|TRBV27|TRBD1
TGTGCCAGCAGTTTGAAGGCAGGGGGCGACTACACCTTC
CASSLKAGGDYTF
>15|TRBJ2-5|NA|TRBV4-2|TRBD1
TGTGCCAGCAGACAAGGACAGGGGGCTCAAGAGACCCAGTACTTC
CASRQGQGAQETQYF
>15|TRBJ2-1|NA|TRBV6-4|NA
TGTGCCAGCAGTGTAGGGGAAGGTAGTTTTGATGAGCAGTTCTTC
CASSVGEGSFDEQFF
>16|TRBJ2-3|NA|TRBV25-1|TRBD2
TGTGCCAGCAGCCTTAGCGGGGGGCCTGGAGGCGGTACGCAGTATTTT
CASSLSGGPGGGTQYF
>12|TRBJ2-4|NA|TRBV7-8|TRBD2
TGTGCCAGCAGGGGCGGGGGGAACATTCAGTACTTC
CASRGGGNIQYF
>14|TRBJ1-2|NA|TRBV19|TRBD1
TGTGCCAGTGACAGGGGGCGAAGGGAGGGCGGCTACACCTTC
CASDRGRREGGYTF
>15|TRBJ2-5|NA|TRBV5-1|TRBD2
TGCGCCAGCAGCCCTTGGACTAGCGGGGGAGGAACCCAGTACTTC
CASSPWTSGGGTQYF
>14|TRBJ1-5|NA|TRBV5-1|NA
TGCGCCAGCAGCTTAGGGACACCTAATCAGCCCCAGCATTTT
CASSLGTPNQPQHF
>14|TRBJ2-1|NA|TRBV11-2|NA
TGTGCCAGCAGCCCACGGCAGGGTTTCAATGAGCAGTTCTTC
CASSPRQGFNEQFF
>16|TRBJ2-1|NA|TRBV5-6|TRBD1
TGTGCCAGCAGCTTGGTCGGACAGGGGGCTTTCAATGAGCAGTTCTTC
CASSLVGQGAFNEQFF
>13|TRBJ2-1|NA|TRBV30|NA
TGTGCCTGGCGACTTAGCTCCTACAATGAGCAGTTCTTC
CAWRLSSYNEQFF
>16|TRBJ1-6|NA|TRBV5-1|TRBD1
TGCGCCAGCAGCTTAAAAGCAGGGGGTTATAATTCACCCCTCCACTTT
CASSLKAGGYNSPLHF
>13|TRBJ2-7|NA|TRBV7-6|NA
TGTGCCAGCAGCCAAGACAGGATTGGGGAGCAGTACTTC
CASSQDRIGEQYF
>17|TRBJ1-2|NA|TRBV5-1|NA
TGCGCCAGCAGCACCGGTCCTACTCATATGGTTCAGTATGGCTACACCTTC
CASSTGPTHMVQYGYTF
>15|TRBJ2-6|NA|TRBV2|NA
TGTGCCAGCACTCCTAGGGGCTCTGGGGCCAACGTCCTGACTTTC
CASTPRGSGANVLTF
>12|TRBJ2-2|NA|TRBV5-1|NA
TGCGCCAGCAGGCTTGTCACCGGGGAGCTGTTTTTT
CASRLVTGELFF
>12|TRBJ1-1|NA|TRBV5-1|NA
TGCGCCAGCAGCTTTCAGGGTACTGAAGCTTTCTTT
CASSFQGTEAFF
>17|TRBJ2-1|NA|TRBV5-6|TRBD1
TGTGCCAGCAGCTCTCCCGCGAGACAGGGTCCCTACAATGAGCAGTTCTTC
CASSSPARQGPYNEQFF
>16|TRBJ2-3|NA|TRBV5-4|TRBD2
TGTGCCAGCAGTTTCAAAGCGGGGGGAAGCACAGATACGCAGTATTTT
CASSFKAGGSTDTQYF
>12|TRBJ2-3|NA|TRBV5-1|NA
TGCGCCAGCAGGGGGAGCACAGATACGCAGTATTTT
CASRGSTDTQYF
>15|TRBJ2-7|NA|TRBV5-1|TRBD2
TGCGCCAGCAGCTTTTTGAGCGGGAGTTCCTACGAGCAGTACTTC
CASSFLSGSSYEQYF
>10|TRBJ1-2|few|TRBV15|NA
TGTGCCACCAGGGAAGACGGCTACACCTTC
CATREDGYTF
>20|TRBJ2-6|NA|TRBV9|NA
TGTGCCAGCAGCGTAGAGCGCGACATACTCGCCTTCTCTGGGGCCAACGTCCTGACTTTC
CASSVERDILAFSGANVLTF
>14|TRBJ2-7|NA|TRBV6-5|TRBD1
TGTGCCAGCAGTATCGACAGGGTTACCTACGAGCAGTACTTC
CASSIDRVTYEQYF
>14|TRBJ2-1|NA|TRBV2|NA
TGTGCCAGCAGTGATTTAGGGGGGTACAATGAGCAGTTCTTC
CASSDLGGYNEQFF
>10|TRBJ2-1|NA|TRBV29-1|NA
TGCAGCGGGGGTGACAATGAGCAGTTCTTC
CSGGDNEQFF
>15|TRBJ2-1|NA|TRBV7-3|TRBD1
TGTGCCAGCAGCTTAAGGACAGGGAGTAGCAATGAGCAGTTCTTC
CASSLRTGSSNEQFF
>17|TRBJ2-1|NA|TRBV5-6|TRBD1
TGTGCCAGCAGCTTTCCTACCGGGACAGGGGGTAACAATGAGCAGTTCTTC
CASSFPTGTGGNNEQFF
>13|TRBJ1-2|NA|TRBV19|NA
TGTGCCAGTTACGGGACGCCCGATTATGGCTACACCTTC
CASYGTPDYGYTF
>16|TRBJ1-2|NA|TRBV4-1|NA
TGCGCCAGCAGCCAAGATCGTACAGCCTTAAACTATGGCTACACCTTC
CASSQDRTALNYGYTF
>18|TRBJ1-2|NA|TRBV4-1|NA
TGCGCCAGCAGCCAAGACCCTCGTTTGTCGGGACCTAACTATGGCTACACCTTC
CASSQDPRLSGPNYGYTF
>12|TRBJ1-2|NA|TRBV30|NA
TGTGCCTGGAGATGGGGGCTGTGGGGCTACACCTTC
CAWRWGLWGYTF
>14|TRBJ2-7|NA|TRBV27|TRBD1
TGTGCCAGCAGTCTTCAACAGGGGACCTACGAGCAGTACTTC
CASSLQQGTYEQYF
>11|TRBJ2-1|NA|TRBV20-1|NA
TGCAGTGCTAGGACAGCTCATGAGCAGTTCTTC
CSARTAHEQFF
>16|TRBJ1-1|NA|TRBV5-6|NA
TGTGCCAGCAGCTTAACTTCAGGGTGGGGAAACACTGAAGCTTTCTTT
CASSLTSGWGNTEAFF
>15|TRBJ1-6|NA|TRBV4-1|TRBD1
TGCGCCAGCAGCCCCCTCGGGACAGGGGGATCACCCCTCCACTTT
CASSPLGTGGSPLHF
>14|TRBJ1-1|NA|TRBV19|NA
TGTGCCAGTAGTAGTAACAGGGCCAACACTGAAGCTTTCTTT
CASSSNRANTEAFF
>15|TRBJ1-1|few|TRBV4-1|NA
TGCGCCAGCAGCCAAGATCCCCGACAGATGACTGAAGCTTTCTTT
CASSQDPRQMTEAFF
>14|TRBJ1-2|NA|TRBV29-1|NA
TGCAGCGTTGAATCGCGAACAGGGTACTATGGCTACACCTTC
CSVESRTGYYGYTF
>13|TRBJ1-1|NA|TRBV4-2|NA
TGTGCCAGCTGGGGTGCGGCCGCTTCTGAAGCTTTCTTT
CASWGAAASEAFF
>14|TRBJ2-1|NA|TRBV25-1|TRBD2
TGTGCCACACTAGCGGGGGGAGCTTACAATGAGCAGTTCTTC
CATLAGGAYNEQFF
>14|TRBJ1-2|once|TRBV5-4|NA
TGTGCCAGCAGTATAAGCGGGACACTATATGGCTACACCTTC
CASSISGTLYGYTF
>12|TRBJ2-3|NA|TRBV4-1|NA
TGCGCCAGCAGTGGTGGGTTAGATACGCAGTATTTT
CASSGGLDTQYF
>15|TRBJ2-7|NA|TRBV25-1|NA
TGTGCCAGCAGTGAACTAGGGGGGTATTCCTACGAGCAGTACTTC
CASSELGGYSYEQYF
>14|TRBJ2-1|NA|TRBV5-1|NA
TGCGCCAGCAGCAGGGGGGGAAACTACAATGAGCAGTTCTTC
CASSRGGNYNEQFF